Each of the 24 T cell receptor beta chains below was sequenced from the same sample in a study of T cells after yellow fever vaccination. TCRdb itself ran the 5' RACE reads through MiXCR, one entry per CDR3 protein. The sample has approximately 600,000 distinct CDR3 sequences, roughly an eighth seen once. This sample comprised PBMCs, obtained on the day of the yellow fever booster vaccination. All receptors derive from a man aged 25-45 years who received the YFV17D yellow fever vaccine.

This chain joins TRBV7-2 and TRBJ2-4; possibly TRBD2 for D (6 bases). The CDR3 loop spans 13 amino acids. Germline assignment: CDR1 SGHTA and CDR2 FQGNSA. The V gene lost 0 bases and the J gene lost 6 bases, with 6 bases spanning the gap. CDR3 sequence reads: CASSLASGNIQYF. In DNA form, the CDR3 reads TGTGCCAGCAGCTTAGCTAGCGGAAACATTCAGTACTTC.

This clonotype was picked up a small number of times. This chain connects TRBV5-1 to TRBJ2-3; TRBD2 is a possible D gene (6 bases). Germline V gene lookup returns CDR1 SGHRS and CDR2 YFSETQ. CDR3 length: 15 residues. The V end was cut by 1 base, the J end by 6 bases, with 15 bases between. The DNA of the CDR3 is TGCGCCAGCAGCTTGAGATCGGGACTTGCGGATACGCAGTATTTT. This encodes CASSLRSGLADTQYF.

This clonotype was observed a few times. The chain employs TRBV10-3 and TRBJ2-3; D may be TRBD1 or TRBD2 (5 bases each). V was shortened by 10 bases and J by 6 bases, with 14 bases between the two germline ends. The CDR3 is 12 amino acids. Looked up from germline, CDR1 is ENHRY and CDR2 is SYGVKD. The CDR3 region is CATRDPSDTQYF. The CDR3 nucleotides read TGTGCCACCCGGGACCCGTCGGATACGCAGTATTTT.

This clonotype was observed a handful of times. J is TRBJ2-3 and V is TRBV20-1, with TRBD2 matching over 9 bases. V was pared by 5 bases and J by 4 bases, with 10 bases of the junction left unmatched. The CDR3 has 15 amino acids. Germline CDR1 reads DFQATT; CDR2 reads SNEGSKA (reference sequence). The CDR3 nucleotides read TGCAGTGCTCCTAGCGGGAACTCGAACTCAGATACGCAGTATTTT. Amino acids: CSAPSGNSNSDTQYF.

The table lists this clonotype with a few counts. The chain employs TRBV27 and TRBJ2-7, with D possibly being TRBD1 (6 bases). CDR1 is MNHEY and CDR2 is SMNVEV in the germline V gene (reference sequence). The ends were cut back, 5 bases at V and 2 bases at J, with 16 bases in the middle. The CDR3 extends over 15 amino acids. CDR3 DNA sequence: TGTGCCAGCAGTCCCAGGGCAGGGGCGACCTACGAGCAGTACTTC. The encoded protein is CASSPRAGATYEQYF.

The chain is built from TRBV12-3 or TRBV12-4 and TRBJ1-4; D gene ambiguous. Trimming shortened V by 4 bases and J by 3 bases, and 12 bases separated the two germline ends. The CDR3 contains 15 residues. Here the CDR3 reads CASSWGGQANEKLFF. DNA of the CDR3: TGTGCCAGCAGTTGGGGAGGGCAGGCTAATGAAAAACTGTTTTTT.

This clonotype was recorded a few times. The chain links TRBV7-2 to TRBJ2-1; perhaps TRBD1 as D (5 bases). The CDR3 sequence is 15 residues long. Germline CDR1 and CDR2: SGHTA and FQGNSA. Trimming removed 5 bases from V and 4 bases from J, with 15 bases in between. This chain's CDR3 is CASSLDRNLYNEQFF. The CDR3, as DNA: TGTGCCAGCAGCCTTGACAGAAACCTATACAATGAGCAGTTCTTC.

The chain employs TRBV5-6 and TRBJ2-2; 9 nucleotides agree with TRBD1. CDR3 length: 17 residues. V lost 3 bases to trimming and J lost 8 bases; unmatched junction nucleotides: 14. Germline V CDR1 and CDR2: SGHDT, YYEEEE. The CDR3 loop is CASSSPMRQGVSGELFF. The DNA of the CDR3 is TGTGCCAGCAGCTCACCGATGAGACAGGGGGTATCTGGGGAGCTGTTTTTT. Variable domain in full (rest from reference TRBV5-6 and TRBJ2-2): DAGVTQSPTHLIKTRGQQVTLRCSPKSGHDTVSWYQQALGQGPQFIFQYYEEEERQRGNFPDRFSGHQFPNYSSELNVNALLLGDSALYLCASSSPMRQGVSGELFFGEGSRLTVL.

This clonotype was counted between two and nine times. This sequence joins TRBV5-1 and TRBJ2-5, with D perhaps given as TRBD1 or TRBD2 (6 bases each). CDR1 is SGHRS, CDR2 YFSETQ, per germline. The CDR3 contains 16 residues. Deletions cut 2 bases from V and 4 bases from J, with 18 bases between. The CDR3 DNA is TGCGCCAGCAGCTTCCCACAGGGAGGTACAGTAGAGACCCAGTACTTC. It is translated as CASSFPQGGTVETQYF.

This clonotype came up a few times. The genes are TRBV12-3 or TRBV12-4 and TRBJ1-1; tentatively, D is TRBD1 (6 bases). CDR3 length: 15 amino acids. The V end lost 0 bases, the J end lost 2 bases, and 10 bases lay between the germline ends. DNA for the CDR3: TGTGCCAGCAGTTTAGCTGGGACACTTAACACTGAAGCTTTCTTT. Its translation is CASSLAGTLNTEAFF.

This clonotype was observed a few times. The chain has TRBV7-9 and TRBJ2-5; TRBD2 matches 12 bases. The germline gives CDR1 SEHNR, CDR2 FQNEAQ (reference sequence). CDR3 length: 16 amino acids. The junction had 5 bases not matched to a gene; V was cut back by 2 bases and J by 4 bases. CDR3 nucleotides: TGTGCCAGCAGCTTATCCGGGACTAGCGGGCGAGAGACCCAGTACTTC. It is translated as CASSLSGTSGRETQYF.

This clonotype was seen only a few times. The V call is TRBV19, the J call TRBJ2-2; tentatively, D is TRBD2 (6 bases). Germline assignment: CDR1 LNHDA and CDR2 SQIVND (reference sequence). This CDR3 comprises 18 residues. Between the trimmed V and J ends, which lost 7 bases and 1 base, there was a span of 22 bases. The CDR3 region has the DNA TGTGCCAGTATCCGAGTACTCGGGGGACTGCAGAACACCGGGGAGCTGTTTTTT. As protein: CASIRVLGGLQNTGELFF.

The rearrangement uses TRBV9 and TRBJ1-2, with D perhaps TRBD1 (6 bases). V was shortened by 1 base and J by 6 bases, with 16 bases between the two germline ends. The CDR3 is made up of 15 amino acids. Per the germline V gene, CDR1 is SGDLS and CDR2 is YYNGEE. The CDR3 is CASSVLPDSYNGYTF. CDR3 nucleotides: TGTGCCAGCAGCGTACTACCGGACAGTTATAATGGCTACACCTTC.

The V gene is TRBV6-5, the J gene TRBJ1-1, with D possibly matching TRBD1 (5 bases). This CDR3 has 15 amino acids. V was shortened by 4 bases and J by 1 base, with 13 bases between the two germline ends. Germline CDR1 and CDR2: MNHEY and SVGAGI. CDR3 region: CASSWVRAKNTEAFF. The CDR3 DNA is TGTGCCAGCAGTTGGGTCAGGGCCAAGAACACTGAAGCTTTCTTT.

This clonotype was counted at least ten times. J is TRBJ2-5 and V is TRBV29-1, with unresolved D. Trimming left V 4 bases short and J 3 bases short, with 6 bases between. The V gene's germline CDR1 is SQVTM and CDR2 ANQGSEA. This CDR3 has 11 amino acids. CDR3 sequence reads: CSVAPEETQYF. The CDR3 DNA follows: TGCAGCGTTGCCCCGGAAGAGACCCAGTACTTC.

The chain is built from TRBV28 and TRBJ1-5; tentatively, D is TRBD1 (5 bases). V was trimmed by 7 bases and J by 4 bases, leaving 14 bases between them. The CDR3 is 14 amino acids. The germline V gene has CDR1 MDHEN and CDR2 SYDVKM. The CDR3 protein is CASTPGQGNQPQHF. CDR3 nucleotide sequence: TGTGCCAGCACACCCGGGCAGGGTAATCAGCCCCAGCATTTT.

This clonotype was seen a handful of times. This CDR3 is CSARRDRAGDTQYF. For the CDR3, the DNA is TGCAGTGCTAGACGCGACCGGGCCGGAGATACGCAGTATTTT. This chain connects TRBV20-1 to TRBJ2-3; no definite D call. V lost 2 bases and J 5 bases, leaving 14 bases between the germline ends. CDR3 length equals 14 residues. The germline V gene encodes CDR1 DFQATT and CDR2 SNEGSKA (reference sequence).

There are a few counts of this clonotype. The chain couples TRBV5-1 to TRBJ2-1; 8 nucleotides line up with TRBD2. The CDR3 runs to 16 residues. Germline-derived CDR1 and CDR2 are SGHRS and YFSETQ. Trimming at V came to 4 bases and at J to 7 bases, leaving 13 bases not matched to a gene. CDR3 region: CASSLPGTSNVNEQFF. The CDR3 bases are TGCGCCAGCAGCCTACCCGGGACTAGTAATGTAAATGAGCAGTTCTTC. The full variable domain, completed using reference TRBV5-1 and TRBJ2-1, is KAGVTQTPRYLIKTRGQQVTLSCSPISGHRSVSWYQQTPGQGLQFLFEYFSETQRNKGNFPGRFSGRQFSNSRSEMNVSTLELGDSALYLCASSLPGTSNVNEQFFGPGTRLTVL.

This clonotype was seen only a few times. The V gene is TRBV6-2 or TRBV6-3, the J gene TRBJ2-1, with a tentative D call TRBD2 (6 bases). CDR3 size: 11 residues. V shed 6 bases and J shed 9 bases, with 9 bases lying between them. Germline V CDR1 and CDR2: MNHEY, SVGEGT. In DNA form, the CDR3 reads TGTGCCAGCAGGTCGGGGGTTGAGCAGTTCTTC. Protein product: CASRSGVEQFF.

This clonotype was seen only a few times. The chain recombines TRBV7-8 with TRBJ1-1; maybe TRBD1 (5 bases). In germline, CDR1 is SGHVS, CDR2 FQNEAQ. This CDR3 is 14 amino acids long. V lost 9 bases, J lost 6 bases, and 20 bases lay in between. The CDR3 here is CASVLWEGYSEAFF. The CDR3, as DNA: TGTGCCAGTGTCCTCTGGGAGGGGTATTCTGAAGCTTTCTTT.

This chain's CDR3 is CASSLAGSAGELFF. The CDR3 DNA is TGTGCCAGCAGTTTGGCAGGGTCGGCCGGGGAGCTGTTTTTT. The V gene is TRBV28, the J gene TRBJ2-2; weak D call: TRBD1 (5 bases). The CDR3 runs 14 residues. V was pared by 3 bases and J by 6 bases, with 11 bases between. Germline V CDR1 and CDR2: MDHEN, SYDVKM.

J is TRBJ2-3 and V is TRBV29-1; perhaps TRBD2 as D (6 bases). Trimming took off 4 bases at V and 4 bases at J, with 18 bases between the two ends. The CDR3 has 15 residues. Germline lookup yields CDR1 SQVTM and CDR2 ANQGSEA. The CDR3 loop is CSVGHAEGRPDTQYF. CDR3 DNA: TGCAGCGTTGGCCACGCGGAGGGGAGGCCAGATACGCAGTATTTT.

This clonotype was picked up a small number of times. V and J are TRBV14 and TRBJ2-4; D may correspond to TRBD1 or TRBD2 (5 bases each). V was cut by 2 bases and J by 10 bases, with 12 bases left in between. The CDR3 extends over 13 amino acids. From germline, CDR1 is SGHDN and CDR2 FVKESK. CDR3 sequence (DNA): TGTGCCAGCAGCCAACCAAACGAGGGGATTCAGTACTTC. This codes for CASSQPNEGIQYF. Full variable domain (remainder filled in from reference TRBV14 and TRBJ2-4): EAGVTQFPSHSVIEKGQTVTLRCDPISGHDNLYWYRRVMGKEIKFLLHFVKESKQDESGMPNNRFLAERTGGTYSTLKVQPAELEDSGVYFCASSQPNEGIQYFGAGTRLSVL.

This clonotype was seen a handful of times. The rearrangement joins TRBV29-1 to TRBJ2-5; 10 nucleotides line up with TRBD1. The ends lost 5 bases at V and 5 bases at J; junction bases unmatched: 8. CDR1 and CDR2 from the germline V gene are SQVTM and ANQGSEA. There are 14 residues in the CDR3. CDR3 coding DNA: TGCAGCGTTACCGGGACAGGGGTCGGCGAGACCCAGTACTTC. This codes for CSVTGTGVGETQYF.